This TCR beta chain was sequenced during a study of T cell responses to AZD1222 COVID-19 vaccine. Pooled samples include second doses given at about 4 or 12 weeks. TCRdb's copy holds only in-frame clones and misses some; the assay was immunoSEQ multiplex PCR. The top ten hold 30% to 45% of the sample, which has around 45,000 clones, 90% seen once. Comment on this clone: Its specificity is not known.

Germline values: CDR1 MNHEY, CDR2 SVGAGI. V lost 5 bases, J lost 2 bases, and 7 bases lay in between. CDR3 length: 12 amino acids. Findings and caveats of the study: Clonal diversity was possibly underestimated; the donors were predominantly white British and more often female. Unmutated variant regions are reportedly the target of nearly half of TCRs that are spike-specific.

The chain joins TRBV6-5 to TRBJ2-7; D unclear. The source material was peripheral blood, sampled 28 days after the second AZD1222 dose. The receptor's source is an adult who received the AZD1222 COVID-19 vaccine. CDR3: CASSLQTYEQYF. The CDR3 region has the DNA TGTGCCAGCAGTCTTCAAACCTACGAGCAGTACTTC.